This T cell receptor beta chain was recovered during a study of T cell responses to AZD1222 COVID-19 vaccine. Study-level points and caveats: Donors were largely white British and mainly female; clonal diversity was possibly underestimated. Repertoires were sampled only after the peak T cell response. The study identified only 6 or 7 AZD1222 recipients as seropositive at baseline.

Whether given at about 4 or about 12 weeks, second doses were pooled. Profiled with immunoSEQ multiplex PCR; TCRdb holds only in-frame clones, not every one. The sample lists roughly 150,000 clones, about 90% occurring once. This clone appeared once. Its matching antigen is unknown. The CDR3 runs 12 residues. The germline V gene has CDR1 MNHNY and CDR2 SVGAGI (reference sequence). Between the trimmed V and J ends, which lost 10 bases and 6 bases, there was a span of 12 bases. The material was peripheral blood, obtained 28 days after the second AZD1222 dose. The V gene is TRBV6-6, the J gene TRBJ2-2; D is unclear. The receptor's source is an adult who received the AZD1222 COVID-19 vaccine. For the CDR3, the DNA is TGTGCCACCACCCGGAGACCCGGGGAGCTGTTTTTT. Protein: CATTRRPGELFF.